The present TCR beta chain was sequenced within a study of T cells in Graves' hyperthyroidism and ophthalmopathy. Study-wide context: It was at initial diagnosis, before any treatment, that peripheral blood was collected.

Patients between 18 and 65 years old had hyperthyroidism, newly diagnosed and lasting under 2 months. Not enrolled were patients with uncontrolled infection, other autoimmune disease, pregnancy or lactation. In its sample, this clonotype was seen once. RNA transcripts yielded amplified TCR beta CDR3 regions. Initially, a first-round RT-PCR of the TCR CDR3 employed the HTBI primer set. From the multiplex PCR reads, TCRdb called clonotypes with MiXCR, one entry per CDR3 protein. The sample has approximately 430,000 distinct CDR3 sequences, 15% to 19% seen once. The receptor was derived from a woman aged 18 to 35 with Graves' hyperthyroidism. The sample taken for sequencing was blood.

The chain's CDR3 is CASSTPRRASSYNEQFF. CDR3 DNA: TGTGCCAGTAGTACCCCAAGACGGGCCAGCTCCTACAATGAGCAGTTCTTC. This chain uses TRBV19 with TRBJ2-1; D gene ambiguous. The germline V gene encodes CDR1 LNHDA and CDR2 SQIVND (reference sequence). Between the trimmed V and J ends, which lost 4 bases and 0 bases, there was a span of 16 bases. The CDR3 extends over 17 amino acids.